What follows are 27 T cell receptor beta chains derived from one specimen sequenced in a study of T cell responses to AZD1222 COVID-19 vaccine. Here immunoSEQ multiplex PCR was the method, and the copy in TCRdb shows in-frame clones only, minus some. Altogether around 150,000 clones are present, around 85% being singletons, with the ten largest covering 7.9%. This specimen was peripheral blood, taken 28 days after the second dose of the MenACWY control vaccine. These receptors all stem from an adult who received the MenACWY meningococcal vaccine as a control.

In this sample, this clone turned up once. J is TRBJ2-3 and V is TRBV7-2, with D perhaps matching TRBD2 (5 bases). V was clipped by 5 bases and J by 5 bases, with 20 bases between them. Germline CDR1 SGHTA, CDR2 FQGNSA. The CDR3 is made up of 16 amino acids. CDR3 sequence: CASSQRSVAREDTQYF. The CDR3 DNA reads as TGTGCCAGCAGCCAACGATCGGTGGCCCGGGAAGATACGCAGTATTTT.

This clone came up once. The rearrangement links TRBV18 to TRBJ1-4; D is ambiguous. Germline V CDR1 and CDR2: KGHSH, LQKENI. V lost 6 bases, J lost 6 bases, and 14 bases lay in between. This CDR3 spans 14 amino acids. CDR3 residues: CASSGLRMDEKLFF. DNA for the CDR3: TGTGCCAGCTCGGGTCTCAGGATGGATGAAAAACTGTTTTTT.

This chain joins TRBV6-1 and TRBJ2-5; D is ambiguous. The CDR3 runs 15 residues. Per the germline V gene, CDR1 is MNHNS and CDR2 is SASEGT. Trimming removed 3 bases from V and 6 bases from J, with 17 bases in between. DNA of the CDR3: TGTGCCAGCAGTGATACGGCGGTAAGGGATAAGACCCAGTACTTC. Its protein is CASSDTAVRDKTQYF.

The chain links TRBV10-2 to TRBJ1-1; a possible D gene is TRBD1 (6 bases). The CDR3 loop spans 14 amino acids. Trimming removed 6 bases at V and 4 bases at J, with 15 bases between. Germline V gene data show CDR1 as WSHSY and CDR2 as SAAADI. DNA for the CDR3: TGCGCCAGCAGAGGGACACTCGGGAGCACTGAAGCTTTCTTT. Protein sequence: CASRGTLGSTEAFF.

J is TRBJ1-2 and V is TRBV19; 8 positions match TRBD1. The CDR3 length is 15 residues. V lost 4 bases, J lost 4 bases, and 8 bases stayed unmatched. Germline lookup yields CDR1 LNHDA and CDR2 SQIVND (reference sequence). The CDR3 region is CASSKSRGRGYGYTF. In DNA, the CDR3 is TGTGCCAGTAGTAAAAGCAGGGGGCGGGGCTATGGCTACACCTTC.

Only a few counts were recorded for this clone. This rearrangement joins TRBV4-1 to TRBJ1-4; D call uncertain. Germline V lookup: CDR1 MGHRA, CDR2 YSYEKL. Deletions cut 1 base from V and 8 bases from J, with 14 bases between. The CDR3 loop spans 15 amino acids. CDR3 protein: CASSQVAGPHEKLFF. CDR3 DNA sequence: TGCGCCAGCAGCCAAGTCGCAGGCCCTCACGAAAAACTGTTTTTT.

The chain recombines TRBV27 with TRBJ1-4; 7 bases map to TRBD1. The germline gives CDR1 MNHEY, CDR2 SMNVEV (reference sequence). V lost 7 bases, J lost 3 bases, and 5 bases stayed unmatched. The CDR3 runs 14 residues. CDR3 nucleotide sequence: TGTGCCAGCAAGACAGGGCGGGCTAATGAAAAACTGTTTTTT. Translation gives CASKTGRANEKLFF.

This chain uses TRBV11-2 with TRBJ2-3, with TRBD1 matching 8 bases. Trimming at V came to 1 base and at J to 4 bases, leaving 4 bases not matched to a gene. The CDR3 loop spans 15 amino acids. CDR1 is SGHAT and CDR2 is FQNNGV in the germline V gene. The CDR3 DNA sequence: TGTGCCAGCAGCTTAGGGGACAGGCCCCCAGATACGCAGTATTTT. Protein: CASSLGDRPPDTQYF.

This chain joins TRBV6-2 or TRBV6-3 and TRBJ2-5, with D tentatively TRBD2 (5 bases). With 5 bases removed from V and 0 bases from J, the gap between germline ends came to 10 bases. Germline V CDR1 and CDR2: MNHEY, SVGEGT. The CDR3 length is 14 residues. The DNA for the CDR3 is TGTGCCAGCAGTCCCCGGGGAGACCAAGAGACCCAGTACTTC. Its protein product is CASSPRGDQETQYF.

The chain combines TRBV11-1 with TRBJ2-3; 14 bases agree with TRBD2. The CDR3 length is 16 residues. J gave up 1 base and V 5 bases, and 2 bases lay outside the gene matches. The germline gives CDR1 SGHAT, CDR2 FQDESV (reference sequence). CDR3 region: CASSRGLAGGTDTQYF. In nucleotides, the CDR3 is TGTGCCAGCAGCCGGGGACTAGCGGGAGGCACAGATACGCAGTATTTT. The full variable domain, its missing parts supplied by reference TRBV11-1 and TRBJ2-3, is EAEVAQSPRYKITEKSQAVAFWCDPISGHATLYWYRQILGQGPELLVQFQDESVVDDSQLPKDRFSAERLKGVDSTLKIQPAELGDSAMYLCASSRGLAGGTDTQYFGPGTRLTVL.

V is TRBV6-5 and J is TRBJ1-4; 8 bases are a match to TRBD1. Per the germline V gene, CDR1 is MNHEY and CDR2 is SVGAGI. The CDR3 sequence is 14 residues long. The V segment lost 8 bases and the J segment 5 bases; nucleotides outside the gene matches: 7. The CDR3 DNA follows: TGTGCCAGCCTTCGGACAGGGCTGAATGAAAAACTGTTTTTT. It translates to CASLRTGLNEKLFF.

A few counts support this clone. V usage is TRBV10-1 and J usage is TRBJ2-2, with TRBD2 matching over 11 bases. Unmatched junction bases numbered 4, after V lost 6 bases and J lost 4 bases. CDR1 is WNHNN, CDR2 SYGVQD, per germline (reference sequence). The CDR3 length is 15 residues. CDR3 sequence: CASSGLAGGTGELFF. The CDR3 nucleotides read TGCGCCAGCAGCGGCCTAGCGGGGGGCACCGGGGAGCTGTTTTTT.

The chain combines TRBV11-2 with TRBJ1-2; no clear D. V was trimmed by 8 bases and J by 8 bases, leaving 9 bases between them. The CDR3 sequence is 10 residues long. Per germline, CDR1 SGHAT and CDR2 FQNNGV. The CDR3 region is CASGYTGYTF. DNA of the CDR3: TGTGCCAGCGGCTACACAGGCTACACCTTC.

The V and J genes are TRBV19 and TRBJ2-1; tentative D call: TRBD1 (8 bases). From germline, CDR1 is LNHDA and CDR2 SQIVND (reference sequence). V lost 6 bases, J lost 7 bases, and 19 bases lay in between. The CDR3 has 15 residues. CDR3 nucleotide sequence: TGTGCCAGTAGGATCACAGGGGGGGGGACGAATGAGCAGTTCTTC. Its translation: CASRITGGGTNEQFF.

J is TRBJ2-5 and V is TRBV6-6; a weak D match, TRBD2 (6 bases). The CDR3 consists of 14 residues. CDR1 and CDR2 from the germline V gene are MNHNY and SVGAGI (reference sequence). Between the trimmed V and J ends, which lost 6 bases and 5 bases, there was a span of 16 bases. The CDR3 loop is CASSGLQEYETQYF. CDR3 sequence (DNA): TGTGCCAGCAGCGGACTACAGGAATACGAGACCCAGTACTTC.

The rearrangement joins TRBV2 to TRBJ1-1; possibly TRBD1 for D (6 bases). Per germline, CDR1 SNHLY and CDR2 FYNNEI. This CDR3 is 14 amino acids long. V was clipped by 7 bases and J by 1 base, with 13 bases between them. CDR3 in DNA: TGTGCCAGCAACCCGGGACACTCGAACACTGAAGCTTTCTTT. It encodes CASNPGHSNTEAFF.

V and J are TRBV2 and TRBJ1-5; the D is unclear. V dropped 5 bases and J dropped 1 base, with 6 bases sitting between them. The V gene's germline CDR1 is SNHLY and CDR2 FYNNEI. The CDR3 sequence is 13 residues long. The CDR3 is CASSQESNQPQHF. The CDR3 DNA reads as TGTGCCAGCAGTCAGGAAAGCAATCAGCCCCAGCATTTT.

V is TRBV9 and J is TRBJ2-5, with 7 positions matching TRBD1. The CDR3 has 15 amino acids. Germline V gene sequence: CDR1 SGDLS, CDR2 YYNGEE. V lost 0 bases to trimming and J lost 5 bases; unmatched junction nucleotides: 7. The CDR3 reads CASSVGQGTYETQYF. CDR3 sequence (DNA): TGTGCCAGCAGCGTAGGACAGGGCACTTACGAGACCCAGTACTTC.

This sequence joins TRBV6-6 and TRBJ2-1; TRBD1 is a possible D gene (5 bases). The CDR3 runs to 16 residues. Germline CDR1 is MNHNY and CDR2 is SVGAGI (reference sequence). Trimming took 5 bases from V and 4 from J, leaving 18 bases between them. The CDR3 protein is CASSPYQGKDYNEQFF. For the CDR3, the DNA is TGTGCCAGCAGTCCATATCAGGGAAAGGATTACAATGAGCAGTTCTTC.

The gene calls are TRBV5-1 and TRBJ2-5, with D perhaps assigned TRBD1 or TRBD2 (5 bases each). Germline loops: CDR1 SGHRS, CDR2 YFSETQ. This CDR3 spans 14 amino acids. Trimming pared 2 bases from V and 2 bases from J, leaving 10 bases between. CDR3 DNA sequence: TGCGCCAGCAGCTTTCTGGGGGTACAAGAGACCCAGTACTTC. This codes for CASSFLGVQETQYF.

The chain employs TRBV15 and TRBJ2-5, with D unclear. Trimming shortened V by 4 bases and J by 2 bases, and 5 bases separated the two germline ends. Per the germline V gene, CDR1 is LNHNV and CDR2 is YYDKDF (reference sequence). The CDR3 has 12 amino acids. CDR3 sequence: CATSITQETQYF. CDR3 sequence (DNA): TGTGCCACCAGCATAACGCAAGAGACCCAGTACTTC.

In its sample, this clone was seen once. The J gene is TRBJ1-1, the V gene TRBV18; D is unresolved. Germline CDR1 is KGHSH and CDR2 is LQKENI. V lost 0 bases to trimming and J lost 0 bases, with 11 bases between them. The CDR3 runs 16 residues. CDR3 protein: CASSPPRLLLNTEAFF. For the CDR3, the DNA is TGTGCCAGCTCACCACCACGCTTACTCCTGAACACTGAAGCTTTCTTT. The full variable domain, in which reference TRBV18 and TRBJ1-1 provide the parts outside the CDR3, is NAGVMQNPRHLVRRRGQEARLRCSPMKGHSHVYWYRQLPEEGLKFMVYLQKENIIDESGMPKERFSAEFPKEGPSILRIQQVVRGDSAAYFCASSPPRLLLNTEAFFGQGTRLTVV.

This clone came up once. This CDR3 reads CASSQDIEQFF. The CDR3 DNA reads TGTGCCAGCAGCCAAGATATTGAGCAGTTCTTC. The gene calls are TRBV3-1 (or the pseudogene TRBV3-2) and TRBJ2-1; no definite D call. This CDR3 is 11 amino acids long. V dropped 0 bases and J dropped 9 bases, with 3 bases sitting between them. Per the germline V gene, CDR1 is LGHDT and CDR2 is YNNKEL (reference sequence).

The rearrangement links TRBV6-2 or TRBV6-3 to TRBJ2-3; 9 bases fit TRBD2. The CDR3 covers 15 residues. The trim removed 6 bases at V and 2 bases at J, leaving 6 bases unmatched. The germline gives CDR1 MNHEY, CDR2 SVGEGT. Here the CDR3 reads CASSQREEITDTQYF. The CDR3, as DNA: TGTGCCAGCAGCCAGCGGGAGGAAATCACAGATACGCAGTATTTT.

V usage is TRBV6-4 and J usage is TRBJ2-3; 10 bases are a match to TRBD2. Germline V lookup: CDR1 MRHNA, CDR2 SNTAGT. This CDR3 spans 16 amino acids. With V trimmed by 3 bases and J by 5 bases, 8 bases remained unmatched. The CDR3 region is CASSERSGGGKDTQYF. The CDR3 region has the DNA TGTGCCAGCAGTGAGAGGAGCGGGGGGGGCAAAGATACGCAGTATTTT.

This clone appeared once. V gene TRBV11-2 combines with J gene TRBJ2-5, with a possible D match to TRBD2 (6 bases). The CDR3 contains 15 residues. Trimming took off 2 bases at V and 5 bases at J, with 15 bases between the two ends. Germline CDR1 is SGHAT and CDR2 is FQNNGV. CDR3 amino acids: CASSLLHSRGETQYF. CDR3 DNA sequence: TGTGCCAGCAGCTTACTTCACTCCCGGGGGGAGACCCAGTACTTC.

The chain employs TRBV9 and TRBJ2-1; D is perhaps TRBD2 (6 bases). V was cut by 4 bases and J by 7 bases, with 12 bases left in between. Germline V gene lookup returns CDR1 SGDLS and CDR2 YYNGEE. The CDR3 sequence is 13 residues long. CDR3 in DNA: TGTGCCAGCAGCACTCGGACTAATAATGAGCAGTTCTTC. This gives the protein CASSTRTNNEQFF.